The present TCR beta chain was sequenced within a study of type 1 regulatory T cells. Study summary: An in vitro protocol generated T-allo10, a Tr1-enriched, alloantigen-specific CD4 T cell product.

The table lists this clonotype with many counts. TCRdb recomputed calls from the reads with MiXCR, one row per CDR3 protein. The sample contains roughly 20,000 distinct CDR3 sequences, approximately 10% of which appear only once. The V gene's germline CDR1 is DFQATT and CDR2 SNEGSKA (reference sequence). The CDR3 runs to 12 residues. This TCR was sampled from a human donor in good health. Input material: CD4+ T cells, either the whole sample or a sorted fraction (not recorded which). The V call is TRBV20-1, the J call TRBJ2-7; 8 bases align to TRBD1. The CDR3 loop reads CSLGQGQYEQYF. CDR3 in DNA: TGCAGCCTCGGACAGGGCCAGTACGAGCAGTACTTC.